This record concerns one TCR beta chain sequence. Antigen: not known. These data originate in a study of cytomegalovirus exposure and HLA in healthy donors. Study-level results: Published work reported that the classifier diagnosed cytomegalovirus status with high specificity and sensitivity.

There are 16 residues in the CDR3. V lost 4 bases, J lost 5 bases, and 8 bases stayed unmatched. Germline lookup yields CDR1 LNHDA and CDR2 SQIVND (reference sequence). Measured with immunoSEQ multiplex PCR; TCRdb has only the in-frame clones, and not every one. The table lists around 180,000 clones, roughly 86% of them singletons. The V gene is TRBV19, the J gene TRBJ1-5; 10 bases are shared with TRBD1. The source material was PBMCs. The sequence was obtained from a woman younger than 35 in good health and CMV-seronegative. The CDR3 DNA reads as TGTGCCAGTAGTACATCACCGGGACAGGGGTATCAGCCCCAGCATTTT. This sequence encodes CASSTSPGQGYQPQHF.